This TCR beta chain was identified during a study of CD8 T cells in Susac syndrome (dated by TCRdb to the late 2010s). Turning to the overall study: Repertoire sequencing was used to test whether CD8+ T cell activation and differentiation in Susac syndrome was antigen driven. CD8+ T cell repertoire clonality was compared between approximately 12 healthy donors, approximately 14 Susac syndrome patients and roughly 15 multiple sclerosis patients.

Peripheral blood CD8+ and CD4+ T cells from healthy donors, Susac syndrome patients and multiple sclerosis patients were profiled by high-throughput TCR beta sequencing. The multiple sclerosis controls were treatment-naive patients who had stable or active relapsing-remitting disease and met the revised McDonald criteria. Bulk CD8+ and CD4+ T cells were purified magnetically by negative isolation, whereas CD8+ TEMRA cells were enriched by FACS. Blood was collected in EDTA tubes and processed within 24 hours, with PBMCs isolated through density gradient centrifugation. PBMCs intended for TCR sequencing were frozen in liquid nitrogen and were later thawed in a 37 degrees C water bath. The sorted or isolated CD4+, CD8+ and CD8+ TEMRA cells had a purity of 90% or higher. As concerns this clonotype: Its antigen is currently not known. Base qualities are not at hand, and no much larger clone is one base apart.

On the study overall, not on this receptor specifically: The number of individuals in the TCR sequencing and HLA analysis was acknowledged as relatively small.

RNA was extracted with the RNeasy kit and 0.5 to 1 ug was reverse transcribed using random hexamers. TCR beta CDR3 regions were amplified with the immunoSEQ multiplex PCR assay covering 54 Vbeta and 13 Jbeta segments. PCR amplification bias was corrected using a synthetic template baseline for primer optimization and computational correction. In the original analysis: Reads were assigned to V, D and J genes according to IMGT and analyzed in immunoSEQ Analyzer, with only productive sequences retained. Clonality was calculated as one minus the Shannon entropy normalized by log2 of the number of productive unique sequences. Public and private clones were assessed among the 100 most prevalent clones of each patient and control. Susac-specific clones were defined as absent from healthy and MS cohorts, about 1,000 published viral clones and other ImmuneACCESS disease sequences. The public reads were reprocessed in TCRdb via fastp at Q25 and MiXCR, keeping in-frame beta chains. CDR3 protein sequences are deduplicated, and each keeps its most common genes and DNA. TCRdb, not the authors, supplied the V and J calls. For this sample there are about 80,000 distinct CDR3 sequences; roughly nine tenths appear just once. Of the sample, just over 0.5% falls within the top ten clones.

Trimming at the junction amounts to 0 bases on V and 7 bases on J, and the germline ends lie 12 bases apart. The CDR3, cysteine through phenylalanine, is 15 amino acids long. Only CDR3 DNA is held: 45 bases, read in frame from base 1. CDR1 and CDR2 were assigned from the germline V gene (reference sequence) as LGHDT and YNNKEL. The chain is made from TRBV3-1 and TRBJ2-2, with the D gene not clear enough to name. The receptor was derived from a human donor with multiple sclerosis. Sequencing used CD8+ T cells from PBMCs. The DNA reads TGTGCCAGCAGCCAAGATCTTTTAGGGATCGGGGAGCTGTTTTTT. It is translated as CASSQDLLGIGELFF.